The 20 T cell receptor beta chains below come from one sample, sequenced in a study of cytomegalovirus exposure and HLA in healthy donors. Primers included in the PCR were 60 Vbeta and 13 Jbeta primers. Method: immunoSEQ multiplex PCR; TCRdb's copy keeps in-frame clones and lacks some. The data hold about 110,000 clones, with roughly 13% observed a single time. Material for sequencing was PBMCs. Receptors originate from a man aged 40-50 years in good health and CMV-seropositive.

This clone appeared a few times. The chain has TRBV5-6 and TRBJ1-5; 10 bases align to TRBD1. The J segment lost 9 bases and the V segment lost 0 bases, leaving 3 bases of the junction unmatched. The germline CDR1 and CDR2 sequences are SGHDT and YYEEEE. The CDR3 is made up of 14 amino acids. DNA of the CDR3: TGTGCCAGCAGCTTGGGAGGGGACAGGGGGCCCCAGCATTTT. This translates into CASSLGGDRGPQHF.

This clone was seen more than once but under ten times. V is TRBV2 and J is TRBJ2-3; D unclear. The V gene lost 3 bases and the J gene lost 1 base, with 5 bases spanning the gap. The CDR3 is 13 amino acids. CDR1 is SNHLY and CDR2 is FYNNEI in the germline V gene. CDR3 DNA sequence: TGTGCCAGCAGTGAGGCCGGCACAGATACGCAGTATTTT. Residues: CASSEAGTDTQYF.

This clone was observed many times. The chain carries TRBV27 and TRBJ2-7; 8 nucleotides match TRBD1. Germline lookup yields CDR1 MNHEY and CDR2 SMNVEV (reference sequence). The V gene end was trimmed by 2 bases and the J gene end by 4 bases; junction bases not matched to a gene: 4. This CDR3 comprises 14 residues. The CDR3 DNA follows: TGTGCCAGCAGTTTAATACAGGGGGTATACGAGCAGTACTTC. Translated, it gives CASSLIQGVYEQYF.

The rearrangement links TRBV29-1 to TRBJ2-3; D uncertain. V shed 7 bases and J shed 0 bases, with 5 bases lying between them. The CDR3 is 11 residues long. Germline CDR1 is SQVTM and CDR2 is ANQGSEA. CDR3 protein: CSALSTDTQYF. CDR3 coding DNA: TGCAGCGCCCTTAGCACAGATACGCAGTATTTT.

V gene TRBV29-1 combines with J gene TRBJ2-2, with TRBD1 matching 10 bases. The CDR3 runs to 13 residues. Germline values: CDR1 SQVTM, CDR2 ANQGSEA. V dropped 7 bases and J dropped 8; count of bases not matched to a gene: 7. The DNA of the CDR3 is TGCAGCGGGACGACAGGGGGCTCGGGGGAGCTGTTTTTT. Translated, it gives CSGTTGGSGELFF.

This clone was seen a few times. The sample carries other DNA sequences with the same CDR3. The V gene is TRBV9, the J gene TRBJ1-1, with 10 bases lining up with TRBD1. This CDR3 is built from 14 residues. The V segment lost 2 bases and the J segment 3 bases; nucleotides outside the gene matches: 1. Looked up from germline, CDR1 is SGDLS and CDR2 is YYNGEE. The CDR3, as DNA: TGTGCCAGCAGCGTGACAGGGGGCCACACTGAAGCTTTCTTT. Translated, it gives CASSVTGGHTEAFF.

The V gene is TRBV5-6, the J gene TRBJ2-3; perhaps TRBD2 as D (5 bases). V gave up 1 base and J gave up 2 bases, with 8 bases separating them. Per the germline V gene, CDR1 is SGHDT and CDR2 is YYEEEE. This CDR3 spans 14 amino acids. The CDR3 is CASSLKRATDTQYF. Written as DNA, the CDR3 is TGTGCCAGCAGCTTGAAGAGGGCCACAGATACGCAGTATTTT.

This clone was picked up a small number of times. The gene calls are TRBV19 and TRBJ2-7; TRBD2 matches at 7 bases. The CDR3 is 12 residues long. Looked up from germline, CDR1 is LNHDA and CDR2 is SQIVND (reference sequence). V gave up 4 bases and J gave up 6 bases; unmatched junction bases: 3. Here the CDR3 DNA reads TGTGCCAGTAGTACCGCGGGAGTCGAGCAGTACTTC. This sequence encodes CASSTAGVEQYF.

This clone has a handful of counts. The chain couples TRBV7-9 to TRBJ2-1, with TRBD2 matching over 14 bases. V was clipped by 0 bases and J by 12 bases; unmatched bases: 13. Germline values: CDR1 SEHNR, CDR2 FQNEAQ (reference sequence). The CDR3 runs to 18 residues. CDR3 DNA: TGTGCCAGCAGCTTAGCCCCTTTTAGGGGACTAGCGGGAGACCGGCAGTTCTTC. Residues: CASSLAPFRGLAGDRQFF.

This sequence joins TRBV7-6 and TRBJ2-3; 13 nucleotides line up with TRBD2. Germline V CDR1 and CDR2: SGHVS, FNYEAQ. V shed 5 bases and J 0 bases; nucleotides not matched to a gene: 8. CDR3 size: 18 residues. The CDR3 bases are TGTGCCAGCAGCATTCGACTAGCGGGAGGACTAAGCACAGATACGCAGTATTTT. Protein product: CASSIRLAGGLSTDTQYF.

The chain links TRBV9 to TRBJ2-3, with 8 bases matching TRBD2. Germline V CDR1 and CDR2: SGDLS, YYNGEE. This CDR3 has 18 residues. The ends lost 3 bases at V and 1 base at J; junction bases unmatched: 13. The CDR3 loop is CASSDGPLSGIRTDTQYF. DNA for the CDR3: TGTGCCAGCAGCGATGGCCCCCTTAGCGGGATCCGCACAGATACGCAGTATTTT. The whole variable domain, filled in from reference TRBV9 and TRBJ2-3, reads DSGVTQTPKHLITATGQRVTLRCSPRSGDLSVYWYQQSLDQGLQFLIQYYNGEERAKGNILERFSAQQFPDLHSELNLSSLELGDSALYFCASSDGPLSGIRTDTQYFGPGTRLTVL.

The table lists this clone with a few counts. Because it lacks the conserved phenylalanine or tryptophan at the end, this CDR3 is likely a read error. The DNA is left out, because the CDR3 cannot be placed on it with certainty; the CDR3 is given as TCRdb lists it. The rearrangement links TRBV6-5 to TRBJ1-1; TRBD1 is taken as the D call from the table, unchecked against the DNA. The CDR3 contains 12 residues when both ends are counted. Germline CDR1 MNHEY, CDR2 SVGAGI. CDR3 sequence: CASSLWGREPFL.

The chain joins TRBV10-2 to TRBJ2-5; D might be TRBD1 (6 bases). The J call could be wrong; TRBJ2-7 is a better fit for the DNA end. Germline V CDR1 and CDR2: WSHSY, SAAADI. The length of the CDR3 is 14 residues. The CDR3 sequence is CASNPEGGTYEQYF. In DNA form, the CDR3 reads TGCGCCAGCAACCCCGAAGGGGGAACCTACGAGCAGTACTTC.

The table lists this clone with a few counts. V usage is TRBV6-5 and J usage is TRBJ2-7, with D hard to call. Germline CDR1 reads MNHEY; CDR2 reads SVGAGI. The CDR3 is 14 residues long. With 0 bases removed from V and 3 bases from J, the gap between germline ends came to 9 bases. The CDR3 DNA reads TGTGCCAGCAGTTACTCCACTTTATTCTACGAGCAGTACTTC. This translates into CASSYSTLFYEQYF.

This clone has only one observation. The rearrangement links TRBV25-1 to TRBJ2-5; 10 bases match TRBD1. The J call could be wrong; TRBJ2-7 is a better fit for the DNA end. This CDR3 contains 12 residues. Per germline, CDR1 MGHDK and CDR2 SYGVNS. The CDR3 DNA sequence: TGTGCCACGGGACAGGGGCTCTACGAGCAGTACTTC. Protein product: CATGQGLYEQYF.

This rearrangement joins TRBV10-3 to TRBJ2-1; 8 positions agree with TRBD2. V gave up 4 bases and J gave up 2 bases; unmatched junction bases: 4. Germline assignment: CDR1 ENHRY and CDR2 SYGVKD. The CDR3 contains 15 residues. The CDR3 is CAISGAGVTYNEQFF. The CDR3, as DNA: TGTGCCATCAGTGGAGCGGGAGTAACCTACAATGAGCAGTTCTTC.

On this clone itself: A far larger clone lies a single base away; this is likely a read error. The chain links TRBV6-5 to TRBJ1-1; possible D gene TRBD1, 5 bases. This CDR3 spans 14 amino acids. Germline assignment: CDR1 MNHEY and CDR2 SVGAGI. V lost 2 bases and J 12 bases, leaving 19 bases between the germline ends. This CDR3 is CASSYTRDSGEPFF. In DNA, the CDR3 is TGTGCCAGCAGTTACACTAGGGACTCTGGGGAACCTTTCTTT.

This clone showed up just a few times. The chain links TRBV9 to TRBJ2-7, with TRBD2 as a possible D gene (6 bases). Between the trimmed V and J ends, which lost 0 bases and 3 bases, there was a span of 13 bases. There are 15 residues in the CDR3. Germline V gene sequence: CDR1 SGDLS, CDR2 YYNGEE. The DNA for the CDR3 is TGTGCCAGCAGCGTAGAGGCTGGAGGGCACTACGAGCAGTACTTC. This gives the protein CASSVEAGGHYEQYF.

The sample holds a few counts of this clone. The rearrangement uses TRBV12-5 and TRBJ2-7, with 8 bases aligning to TRBD1. Trimming at V came to 6 bases and at J to 2 bases, leaving 15 bases not matched to a gene. The CDR3 spans 17 residues. The germline gives CDR1 LGHNT, CDR2 FRNRAP. CDR3 sequence reads: CASGRLPRQGTPYEQYF. CDR3 nucleotides: TGTGCTAGTGGCCGCCTACCTAGACAGGGGACCCCCTACGAGCAGTACTTC.

This clone was detected a few times. The rearrangement links TRBV4-1 to TRBJ1-2; no clear D gene. The V gene's germline CDR1 is MGHRA and CDR2 YSYEKL. V lost 2 bases to trimming and J lost 3 bases, with 7 bases between them. The CDR3 consists of 13 residues. The CDR3 sequence: CASSQRHYYGYTF. Written as DNA, the CDR3 is TGCGCCAGCAGCCAAAGACACTACTATGGCTACACCTTC.